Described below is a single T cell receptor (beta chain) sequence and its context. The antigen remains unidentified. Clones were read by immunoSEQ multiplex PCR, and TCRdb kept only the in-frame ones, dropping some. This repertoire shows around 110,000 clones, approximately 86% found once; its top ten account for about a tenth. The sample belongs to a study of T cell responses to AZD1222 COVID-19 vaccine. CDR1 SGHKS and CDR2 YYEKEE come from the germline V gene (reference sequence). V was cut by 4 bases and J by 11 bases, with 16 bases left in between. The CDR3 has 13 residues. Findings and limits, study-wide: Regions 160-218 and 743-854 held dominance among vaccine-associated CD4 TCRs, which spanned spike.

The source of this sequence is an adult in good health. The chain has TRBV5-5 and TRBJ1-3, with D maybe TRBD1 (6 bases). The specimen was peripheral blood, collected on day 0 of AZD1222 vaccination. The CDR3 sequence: CASSRDTGGPIYF. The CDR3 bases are TGTGCCAGCAGCAGGGACACGGGAGGGCCCATATATTTT.